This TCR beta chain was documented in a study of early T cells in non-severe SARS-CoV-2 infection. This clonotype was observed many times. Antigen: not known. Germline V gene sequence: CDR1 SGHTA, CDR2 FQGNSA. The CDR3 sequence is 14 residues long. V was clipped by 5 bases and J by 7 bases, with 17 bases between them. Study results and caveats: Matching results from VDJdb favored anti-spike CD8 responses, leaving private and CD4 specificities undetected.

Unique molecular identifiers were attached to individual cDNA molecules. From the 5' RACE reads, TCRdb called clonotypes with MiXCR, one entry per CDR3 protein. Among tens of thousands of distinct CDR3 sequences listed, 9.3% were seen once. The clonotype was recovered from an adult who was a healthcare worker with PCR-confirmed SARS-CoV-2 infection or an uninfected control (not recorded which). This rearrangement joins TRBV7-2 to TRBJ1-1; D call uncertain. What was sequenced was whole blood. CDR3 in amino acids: CASSPLQTAREAFF. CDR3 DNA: TGTGCCAGCAGCCCCTTGCAAACAGCACGTGAAGCTTTCTTT.